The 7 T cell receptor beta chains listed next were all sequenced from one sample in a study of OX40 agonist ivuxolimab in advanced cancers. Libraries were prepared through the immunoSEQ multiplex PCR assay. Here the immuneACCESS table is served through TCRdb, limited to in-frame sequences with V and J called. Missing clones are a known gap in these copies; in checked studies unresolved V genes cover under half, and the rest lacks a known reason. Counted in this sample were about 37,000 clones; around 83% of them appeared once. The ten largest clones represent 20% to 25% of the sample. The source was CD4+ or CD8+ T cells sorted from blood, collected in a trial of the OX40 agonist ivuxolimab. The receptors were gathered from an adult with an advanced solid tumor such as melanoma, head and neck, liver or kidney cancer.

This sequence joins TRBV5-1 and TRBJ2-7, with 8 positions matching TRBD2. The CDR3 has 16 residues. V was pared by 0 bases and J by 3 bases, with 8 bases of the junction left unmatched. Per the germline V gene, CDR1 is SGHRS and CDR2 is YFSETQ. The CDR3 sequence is CASSLDAGAGGYEQYF. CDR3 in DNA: TGCGCCAGCAGCTTGGACGCTGGGGCGGGGGGCTACGAGCAGTACTTC.

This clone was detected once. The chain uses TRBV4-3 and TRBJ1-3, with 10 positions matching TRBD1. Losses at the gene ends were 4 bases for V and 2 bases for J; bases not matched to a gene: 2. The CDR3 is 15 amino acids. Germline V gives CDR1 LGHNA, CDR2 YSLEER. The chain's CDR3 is CASSPGTGAGNTIYF. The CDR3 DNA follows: TGCGCCAGCAGCCCCGGGACAGGGGCTGGAAACACCATATATTTT.

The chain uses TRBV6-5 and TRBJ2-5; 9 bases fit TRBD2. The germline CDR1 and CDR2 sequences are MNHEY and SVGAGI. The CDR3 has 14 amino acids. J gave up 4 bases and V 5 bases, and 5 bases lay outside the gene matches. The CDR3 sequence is CASSSGGRAETQYF. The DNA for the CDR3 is TGTGCCAGCAGTAGCGGGGGGCGTGCAGAGACCCAGTACTTC.

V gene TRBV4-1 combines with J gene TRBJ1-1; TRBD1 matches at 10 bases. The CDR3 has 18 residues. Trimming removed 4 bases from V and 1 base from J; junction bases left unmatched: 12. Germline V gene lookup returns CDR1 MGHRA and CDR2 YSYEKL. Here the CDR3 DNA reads TGCGCCAGCAGCCCGGGACAGGGGCCACTCTTGGAGAACACTGAAGCTTTCTTT. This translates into CASSPGQGPLLENTEAFF.

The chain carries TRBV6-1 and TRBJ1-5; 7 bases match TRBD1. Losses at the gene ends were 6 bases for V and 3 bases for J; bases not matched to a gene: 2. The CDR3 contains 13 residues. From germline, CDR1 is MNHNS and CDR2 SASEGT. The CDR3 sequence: CASRGQSNQPQHF. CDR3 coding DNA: TGTGCCAGCAGGGGACAGTCCAATCAGCCCCAGCATTTT.

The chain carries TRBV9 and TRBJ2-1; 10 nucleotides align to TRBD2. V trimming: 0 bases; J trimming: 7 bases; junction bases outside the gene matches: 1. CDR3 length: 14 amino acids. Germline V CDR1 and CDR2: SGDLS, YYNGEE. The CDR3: CASSVASGGNEQFF. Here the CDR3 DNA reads TGTGCCAGCAGCGTAGCTAGCGGGGGAAATGAGCAGTTCTTC.

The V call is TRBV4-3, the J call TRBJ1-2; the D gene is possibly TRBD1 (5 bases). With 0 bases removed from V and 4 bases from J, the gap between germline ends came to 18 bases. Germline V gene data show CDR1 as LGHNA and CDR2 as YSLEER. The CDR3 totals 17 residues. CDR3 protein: CASSQDWGPGLSYGYTF. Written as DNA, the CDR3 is TGCGCCAGCAGCCAAGACTGGGGCCCGGGCCTTAGCTATGGCTACACCTTC.